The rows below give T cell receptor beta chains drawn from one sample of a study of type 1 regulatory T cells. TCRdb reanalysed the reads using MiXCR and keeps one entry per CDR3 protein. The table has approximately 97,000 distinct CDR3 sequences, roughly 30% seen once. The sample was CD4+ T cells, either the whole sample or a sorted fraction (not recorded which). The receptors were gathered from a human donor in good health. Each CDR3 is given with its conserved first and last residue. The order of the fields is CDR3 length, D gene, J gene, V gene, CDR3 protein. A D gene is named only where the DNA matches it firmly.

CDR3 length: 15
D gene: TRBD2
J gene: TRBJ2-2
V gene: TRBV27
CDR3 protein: CASSLFAGGGGELFF

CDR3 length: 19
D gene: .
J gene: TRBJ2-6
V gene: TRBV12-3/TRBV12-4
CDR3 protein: CASRHRDGAFTSWANVLTF

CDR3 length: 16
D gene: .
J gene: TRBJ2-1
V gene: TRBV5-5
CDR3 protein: CASSLEQGIGYNEQFF

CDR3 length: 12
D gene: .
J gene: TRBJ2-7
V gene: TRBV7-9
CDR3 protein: CASSLLQGMEYF

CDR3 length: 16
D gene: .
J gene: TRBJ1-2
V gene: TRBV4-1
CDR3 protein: CASSQDLETTYYGYTF

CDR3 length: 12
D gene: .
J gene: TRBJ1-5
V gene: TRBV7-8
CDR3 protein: CASSGVGQPQHF

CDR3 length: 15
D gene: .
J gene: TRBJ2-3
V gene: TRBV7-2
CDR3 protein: CASKYGGMGIDTQYF

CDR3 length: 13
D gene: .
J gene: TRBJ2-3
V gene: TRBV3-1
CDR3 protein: CASSQDRVDPQYF

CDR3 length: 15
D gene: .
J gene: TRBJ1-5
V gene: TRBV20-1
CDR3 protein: CSASIGPRGDQPQHF

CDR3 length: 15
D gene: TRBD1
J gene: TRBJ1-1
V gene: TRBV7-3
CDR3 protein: CASSLSTGVNTEAFF

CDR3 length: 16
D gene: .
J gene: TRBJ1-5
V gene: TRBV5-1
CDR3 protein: CASSLTGTDQNQPQHF

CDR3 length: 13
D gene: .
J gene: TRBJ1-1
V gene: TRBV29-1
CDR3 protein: CSGWDGRYTEAFF

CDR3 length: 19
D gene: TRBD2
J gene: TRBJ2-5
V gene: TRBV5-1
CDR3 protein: CASSLVRRTSGSDGETQYF

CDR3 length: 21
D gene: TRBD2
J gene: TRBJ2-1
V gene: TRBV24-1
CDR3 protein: CATSDPATSGSRGVSYNEQFF

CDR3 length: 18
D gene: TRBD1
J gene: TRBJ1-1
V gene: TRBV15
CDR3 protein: CATSRDLGQGARNTEAFF

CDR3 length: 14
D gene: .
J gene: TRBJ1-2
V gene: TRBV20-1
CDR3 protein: CSASPGSLQAIYTF

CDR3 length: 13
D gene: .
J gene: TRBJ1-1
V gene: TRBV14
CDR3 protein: CASSQAKGTEAFF

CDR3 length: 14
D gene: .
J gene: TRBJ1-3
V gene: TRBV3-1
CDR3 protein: CASSQVFPDYTIYF

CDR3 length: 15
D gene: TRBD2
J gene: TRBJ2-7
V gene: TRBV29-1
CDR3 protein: CSVREAPGPPYEQYF

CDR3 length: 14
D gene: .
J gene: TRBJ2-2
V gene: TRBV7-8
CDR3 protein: CASSPRSFTGELFF

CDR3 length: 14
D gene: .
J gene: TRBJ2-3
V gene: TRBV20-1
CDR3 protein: CSASRDTSTDTQYF

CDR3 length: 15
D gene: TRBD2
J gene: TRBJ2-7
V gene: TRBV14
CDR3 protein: CASSARSLGLAGVDF

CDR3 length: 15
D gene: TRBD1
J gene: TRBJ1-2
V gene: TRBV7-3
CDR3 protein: CASSPGTAANYGYTF

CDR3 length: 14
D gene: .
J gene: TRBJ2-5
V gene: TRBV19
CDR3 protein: CASSMGVSQETQYF

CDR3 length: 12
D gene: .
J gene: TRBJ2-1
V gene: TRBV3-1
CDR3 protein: CASSPMGDEQFF

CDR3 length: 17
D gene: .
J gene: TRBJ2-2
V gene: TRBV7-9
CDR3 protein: CASTEGFQGRVTGELFF

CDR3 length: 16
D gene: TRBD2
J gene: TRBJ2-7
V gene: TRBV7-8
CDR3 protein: CASSPSLLAESYEQYF

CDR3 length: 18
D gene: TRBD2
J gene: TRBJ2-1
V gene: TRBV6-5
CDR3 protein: CASSLISSGRLSYNEQFF

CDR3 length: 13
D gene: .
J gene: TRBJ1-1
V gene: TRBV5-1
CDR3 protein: CASSLLQDTEAFF

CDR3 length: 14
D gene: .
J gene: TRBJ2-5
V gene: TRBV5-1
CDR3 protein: CASSDSMGQETQYF

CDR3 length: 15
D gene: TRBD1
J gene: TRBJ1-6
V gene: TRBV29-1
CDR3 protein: CSVSTGESYNSPLHF

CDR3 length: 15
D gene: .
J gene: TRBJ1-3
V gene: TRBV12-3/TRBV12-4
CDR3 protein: CASSRQVSSGNTIYF

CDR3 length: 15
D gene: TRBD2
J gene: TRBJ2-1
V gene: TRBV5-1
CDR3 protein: CASRREAGSNNEQFF

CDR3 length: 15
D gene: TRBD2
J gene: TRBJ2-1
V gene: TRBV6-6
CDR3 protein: CASIRGLAGHNEQFF

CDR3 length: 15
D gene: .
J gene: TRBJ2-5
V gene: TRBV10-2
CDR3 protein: CASSGSLGAQETQYF

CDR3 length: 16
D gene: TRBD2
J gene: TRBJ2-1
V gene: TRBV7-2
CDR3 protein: CASSATTGGSLNEQFF

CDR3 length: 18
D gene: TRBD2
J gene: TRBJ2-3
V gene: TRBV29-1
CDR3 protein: CSGTGSEKRGVSTDTQYF

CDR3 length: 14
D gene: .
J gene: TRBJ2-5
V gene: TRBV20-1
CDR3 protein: CSASTSMVGETQYF

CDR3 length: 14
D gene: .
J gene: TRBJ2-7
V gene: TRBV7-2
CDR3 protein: CASSPGAGRYEQYF

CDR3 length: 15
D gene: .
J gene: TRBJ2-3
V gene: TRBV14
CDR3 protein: CASSQTGTPRDTQYF

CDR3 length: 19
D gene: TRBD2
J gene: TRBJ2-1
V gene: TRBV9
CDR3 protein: CASSGAGGVGTSFHNEQFF

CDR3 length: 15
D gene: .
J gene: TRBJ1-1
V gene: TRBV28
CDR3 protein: CASSLSGSGNPEAFF